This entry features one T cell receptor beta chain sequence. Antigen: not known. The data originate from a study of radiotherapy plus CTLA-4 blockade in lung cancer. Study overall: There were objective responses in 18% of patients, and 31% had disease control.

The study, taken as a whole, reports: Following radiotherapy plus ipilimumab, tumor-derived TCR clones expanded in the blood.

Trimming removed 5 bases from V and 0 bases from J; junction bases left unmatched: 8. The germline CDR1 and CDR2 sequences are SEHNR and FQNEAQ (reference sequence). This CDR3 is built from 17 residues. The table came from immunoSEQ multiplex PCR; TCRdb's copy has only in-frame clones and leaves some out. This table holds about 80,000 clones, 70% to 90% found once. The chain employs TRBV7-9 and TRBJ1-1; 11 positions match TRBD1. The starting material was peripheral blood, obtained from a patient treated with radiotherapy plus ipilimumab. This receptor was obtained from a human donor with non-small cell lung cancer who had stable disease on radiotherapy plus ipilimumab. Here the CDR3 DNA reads TGTGCCAGCAGCCCCAAGGGACAGGGGGTATTGAACACTGAAGCTTTCTTT. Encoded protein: CASSPKGQGVLNTEAFF.